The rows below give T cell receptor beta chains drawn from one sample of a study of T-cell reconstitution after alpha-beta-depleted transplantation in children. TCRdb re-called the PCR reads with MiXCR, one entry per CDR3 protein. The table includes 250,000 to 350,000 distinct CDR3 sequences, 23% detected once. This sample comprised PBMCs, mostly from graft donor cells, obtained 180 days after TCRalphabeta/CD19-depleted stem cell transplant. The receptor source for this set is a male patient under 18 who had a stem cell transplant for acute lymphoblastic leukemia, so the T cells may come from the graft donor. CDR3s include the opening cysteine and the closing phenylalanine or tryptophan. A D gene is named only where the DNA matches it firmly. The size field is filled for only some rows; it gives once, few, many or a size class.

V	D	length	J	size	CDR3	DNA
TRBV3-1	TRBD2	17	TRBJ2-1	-	CASSQDYGTSGSNEQFF	TGTGCCAGCAGCCAAGATTATGGGACTAGCGGCAGCAATGAGCAGTTCTTC
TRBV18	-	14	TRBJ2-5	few	CASSPPAFQETQYF	TGTGCCAGCTCGCCTCCGGCATTCCAAGAGACCCAGTACTTC
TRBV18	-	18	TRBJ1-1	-	CASSPKGGGTSSNTEAFF	TGTGCCAGCTCACCAAAAGGAGGGGGGACAAGTTCGAACACTGAAGCTTTCTTT
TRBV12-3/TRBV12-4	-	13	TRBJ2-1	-	CASSTKRANEQFF	TGTGCCAGCAGCACCAAGCGGGCCAATGAGCAGTTCTTC
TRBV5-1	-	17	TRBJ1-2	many	CASSLVFSGVGPYGYTF	TGCGCCAGCAGCTTGGTCTTCAGCGGTGTAGGGCCCTATGGCTACACCTTC
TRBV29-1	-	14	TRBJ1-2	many	CSVEDGAGKGGYTF	TGCAGCGTTGAAGATGGGGCAGGGAAAGGTGGCTACACCTTC
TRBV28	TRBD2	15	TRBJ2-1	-	CASSLSWREWNEQFF	TGTGCCAGCAGTTTGTCTTGGCGGGAGTGGAATGAGCAGTTCTTC
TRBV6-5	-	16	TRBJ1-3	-	CASSYSGWEAGNTIYF	TGTGCCAGCAGTTACAGCGGCTGGGAGGCAGGAAACACCATATATTTT
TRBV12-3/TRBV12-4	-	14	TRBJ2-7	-	CASTRAGILREQYF	TGTGCCAGCACCAGAGCGGGTATTCTACGCGAGCAGTACTTC
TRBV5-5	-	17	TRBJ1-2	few	CASSPIRQRSTNYGYTF	TGTGCCAGCAGCCCTATAAGACAGCGCTCAACTAACTATGGCTACACCTTC
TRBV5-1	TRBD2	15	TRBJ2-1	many	CASIHGGSSYNEQFF	TGCGCCAGCATCCACGGCGGGAGCTCCTACAATGAGCAGTTCTTC
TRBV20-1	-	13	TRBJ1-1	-	CSARSIWNTEAFF	TGCAGTGCTAGAAGCATATGGAACACTGAAGCTTTCTTT
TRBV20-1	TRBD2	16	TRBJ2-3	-	CSAERGRSGSADTQYF	TGCAGTGCAGAACGGGGGCGTAGCGGGAGTGCAGATACGCAGTATTTT
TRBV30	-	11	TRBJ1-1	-	CAWSVGRGAFF	TGTGCCTGGAGTGTGGGCAGGGGAGCTTTCTTT
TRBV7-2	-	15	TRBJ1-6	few	CASSLGGSYNSPLHF	TGTGCCAGCAGCTTAGGGGGCTCCTATAATTCACCCCTCCACTTT
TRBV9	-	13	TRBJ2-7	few	CASSVGVWDEQYF	TGTGCCAGCAGCGTAGGGGTTTGGGACGAGCAGTACTTC
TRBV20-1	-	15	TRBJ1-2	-	CSARDLTGKLHGYTF	TGCAGTGCTAGAGATCTAACAGGGAAGCTACATGGCTACACCTTC
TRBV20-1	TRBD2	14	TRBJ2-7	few	CSALPGLAGFEQYF	TGCAGTGCTCTACCGGGACTAGCGGGATTCGAGCAGTACTTC
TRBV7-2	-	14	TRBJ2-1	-	CASRRDFSYNEQFF	TGTGCCAGCAGACGGGACTTCTCCTACAATGAGCAGTTCTTC
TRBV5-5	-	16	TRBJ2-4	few	CASSLFQTLAKNIQYF	TGTGCCAGCAGCTTGTTCCAGACTTTAGCCAAAAACATTCAGTACTTC
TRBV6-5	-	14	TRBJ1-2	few	CASSSNRVHYGYTF	TGTGCCAGCAGTTCTAATCGGGTGCACTATGGCTACACCTTC
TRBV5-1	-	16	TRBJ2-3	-	CAIGGPRTNSTDTQYF	TGCGCCATCGGGGGCCCTCGAACCAATAGCACAGATACGCAGTATTTT
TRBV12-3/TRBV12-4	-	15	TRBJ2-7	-	CASSLERTGSYEQYF	TGTGCCAGCAGTTTAGAGCGCACCGGGTCCTACGAGCAGTACTTC
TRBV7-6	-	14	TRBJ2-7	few	CASSLVSRSYEQYF	TGTGCCAGCAGCTTAGTTTCGCGGTCCTACGAGCAGTACTTC
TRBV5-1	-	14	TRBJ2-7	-	CASSSQGPSYEQYF	TGCGCCAGCAGTTCTCAAGGACCATCCTACGAGCAGTACTTC
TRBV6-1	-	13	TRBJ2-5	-	CARPNREQETQYF	TGTGCCAGACCTAACAGGGAACAAGAGACCCAGTACTTC
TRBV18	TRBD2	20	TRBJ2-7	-	CASSPRAKLAVLMSSYEQYF	TGTGCCAGCTCACCTAGGGCGAAACTAGCGGTGCTAATGAGCTCCTACGAGCAGTACTTC
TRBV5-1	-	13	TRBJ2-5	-	CASSYQGQETQYF	TGCGCCAGCAGTTATCAGGGTCAAGAGACCCAGTACTTC
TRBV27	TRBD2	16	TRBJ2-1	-	CASSPRLAGGPYEQFF	TGTGCCAGCAGTCCAAGACTAGCGGGAGGGCCCTATGAGCAGTTCTTC
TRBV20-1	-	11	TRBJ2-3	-	CSAGGSYTQYF	TGCAGTGCGGGGGGAAGTTATACGCAGTATTTT
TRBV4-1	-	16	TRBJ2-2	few	CASSPRDRVGSGELFF	TGCGCCAGCAGCCCCCGAGATAGAGTCGGGTCCGGGGAGCTGTTTTTT
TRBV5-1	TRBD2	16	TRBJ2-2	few	CASTRLAGANTGELFF	TGCGCCAGCACGCGACTAGCGGGAGCTAACACCGGGGAGCTGTTTTTT
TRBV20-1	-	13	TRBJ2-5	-	CSARDGGRETQYF	TGCAGTGCTAGAGATGGGGGCAGAGAGACCCAGTACTTC
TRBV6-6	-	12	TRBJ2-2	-	CASIRPTGELFF	TGTGCCAGCATAAGGCCCACCGGGGAGCTGTTTTTT
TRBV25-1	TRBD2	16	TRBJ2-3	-	CASRLAGGPGTDTQYF	TGTGCCAGCAGGTTAGCGGGAGGGCCAGGCACAGATACGCAGTATTTT
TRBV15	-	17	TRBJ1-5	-	CATSRDTGFSVNQPQHF	TGTGCCACCAGCAGGGATACTGGGTTTTCGGTTAATCAGCCCCAGCATTTT
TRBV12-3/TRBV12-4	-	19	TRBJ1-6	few	CASSRYLGLQTSYNSPLHF	TGTGCCAGCAGCCGTTATCTAGGGCTGCAAACGTCCTATAATTCACCCCTCCACTTT
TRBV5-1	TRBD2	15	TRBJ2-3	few	CASSQGTSGWDTQYF	TGCGCCAGCAGCCAAGGGACTAGCGGTTGGGATACGCAGTATTTT
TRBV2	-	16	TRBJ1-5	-	CASSEAGAYSNQPQHF	TGTGCCAGCAGTGAAGCAGGGGCCTATAGCAATCAGCCCCAGCATTTT
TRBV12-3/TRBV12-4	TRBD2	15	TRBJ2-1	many	CASSLTSGRANEQFF	TGTGCCAGCAGCCTGACTAGCGGGAGGGCCAATGAGCAGTTCTTC
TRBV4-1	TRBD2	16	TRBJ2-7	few	CASSQKPAGGPYEQYF	TGCGCCAGCAGCCAAAAGCCAGCGGGAGGGCCGTACGAGCAGTACTTC
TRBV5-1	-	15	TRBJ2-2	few	CASSQLTRNTGELFF	TGCGCCAGCAGCCAACTGACAAGGAACACCGGGGAGCTGTTTTTT
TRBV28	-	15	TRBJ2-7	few	CASSFMGPSYYEQYF	TGTGCCAGCAGTTTCATGGGCCCAAGCTACTACGAGCAGTACTTC
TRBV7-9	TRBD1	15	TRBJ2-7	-	CASSLTGTGSGEQYF	TGTGCCAGCAGCTTGACCGGGACAGGGTCTGGGGAGCAGTACTTC
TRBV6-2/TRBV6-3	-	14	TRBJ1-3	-	CASSYGAAGNTIYF	TGTGCCAGCAGTTACGGGGCCGCTGGAAACACCATATATTTT
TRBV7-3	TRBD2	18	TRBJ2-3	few	CASSPMRTSGRGTDTQYF	TGTGCCAGCAGCCCGATGAGGACTAGCGGGAGGGGTACAGATACGCAGTATTTT
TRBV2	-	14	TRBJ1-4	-	CASNQFTRNEKLFF	TGTGCCAGCAACCAGTTCACCCGTAATGAAAAACTGTTTTTT
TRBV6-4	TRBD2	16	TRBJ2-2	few	CASSDGGRENTGELFF	TGTGCCAGCAGTGACGGCGGGAGGGAGAACACCGGGGAGCTGTTTTTT
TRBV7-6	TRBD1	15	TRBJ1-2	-	CASSLEDRPYYGYTF	TGTGCCAGCAGCTTAGAGGACAGGCCCTACTATGGCTACACCTTC
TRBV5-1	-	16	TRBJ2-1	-	CASSLAPRVSYNEQFF	TGCGCCAGCAGCTTGGCCCCTAGGGTCTCCTACAATGAGCAGTTCTTC
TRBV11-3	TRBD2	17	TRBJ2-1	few	CASSWASGSSSYNEQFF	TGTGCCAGCAGCTGGGCTAGCGGATCGAGCTCCTACAATGAGCAGTTCTTC
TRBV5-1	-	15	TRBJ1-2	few	CASSLGPGGANGYTF	TGCGCCAGCAGCTTGGGCCCCGGGGGCGCCAATGGCTACACCTTC
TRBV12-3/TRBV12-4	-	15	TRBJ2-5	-	CASSLAPWGQETQYF	TGTGCCAGCAGTTTAGCCCCGTGGGGCCAAGAGACCCAGTACTTC
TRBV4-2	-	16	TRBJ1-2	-	CASSQEAVQGYYGYTF	TGTGCCAGCAGCCAAGAGGCGGTACAAGGCTACTATGGCTACACCTTC
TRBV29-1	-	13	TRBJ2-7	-	CSALPTRSYEQYF	TGCAGCGCCCTCCCGACACGCTCCTACGAGCAGTACTTC
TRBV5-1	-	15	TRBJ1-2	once	CASSYVQGSNYGYTF	TGCGCCAGCAGCTACGTGCAGGGGTCGAACTATGGCTACACCTTC
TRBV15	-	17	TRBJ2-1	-	CATSRVRSSWSISEQFF	TGTGCCACCAGCAGAGTGCGCAGTAGCTGGTCAATATCCGAGCAGTTCTTC
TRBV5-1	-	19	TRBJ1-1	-	CASSLKRGIQGAWGTEAFF	TGCGCCAGCAGCTTGAAGCGCGGGATACAGGGAGCCTGGGGCACTGAAGCTTTCTTT
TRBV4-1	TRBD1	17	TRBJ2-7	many	CASSQGNGQGTTYEQYF	TGCGCCAGCAGCCAAGGGAACGGACAGGGTACGACCTACGAGCAGTACTTC